The source of this TCR beta chain is a study of cytomegalovirus exposure and HLA in healthy donors. The CDR3 totals 12 residues. CDR1 is MNHNY and CDR2 is SVGAGI in the germline V gene (reference sequence). Deletions cut 8 bases from V and 5 bases from J, with 12 bases between. Overall study results and limits: In a later analysis, V- and J-gene trimming of beta chains associated with a DCLRE1C missense variant, replicated independently. Later analysis suggested links between common viral pathogens and several top significant clusters.

A multiplex PCR was run with 60 Vbeta primers and 13 Jbeta primers. The protocol was immunoSEQ multiplex PCR, while the TCRdb copy is restricted to in-frame clones and leaves out a portion. The sample has roughly 140,000 clones; around three quarters are singletons. This clone was counted a few times. The antigen remains unidentified. Material for sequencing was PBMCs. The rearrangement joins TRBV6-6 to TRBJ1-1; D ambiguous. The TCR was taken from a woman aged 40 to 49 in good health and CMV-seropositive. The CDR3 DNA follows: TGTGCCAGCTCGGCGGCTTCGACTGAAGCTTTCTTT. Residues: CASSAASTEAFF.